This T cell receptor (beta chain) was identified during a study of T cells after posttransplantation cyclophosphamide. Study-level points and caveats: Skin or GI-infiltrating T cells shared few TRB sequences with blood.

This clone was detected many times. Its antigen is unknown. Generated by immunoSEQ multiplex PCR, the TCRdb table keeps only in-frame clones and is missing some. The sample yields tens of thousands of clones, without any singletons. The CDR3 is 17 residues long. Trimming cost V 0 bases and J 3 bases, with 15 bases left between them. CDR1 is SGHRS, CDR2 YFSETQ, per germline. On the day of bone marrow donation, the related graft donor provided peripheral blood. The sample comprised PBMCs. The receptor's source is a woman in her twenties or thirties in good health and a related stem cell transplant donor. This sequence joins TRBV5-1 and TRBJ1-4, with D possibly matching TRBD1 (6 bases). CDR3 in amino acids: CASSLGSLTGSNEKLFF. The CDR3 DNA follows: TGCGCCAGCAGCTTGGGAAGCTTGACAGGTTCTAATGAAAAACTGTTTTTT.